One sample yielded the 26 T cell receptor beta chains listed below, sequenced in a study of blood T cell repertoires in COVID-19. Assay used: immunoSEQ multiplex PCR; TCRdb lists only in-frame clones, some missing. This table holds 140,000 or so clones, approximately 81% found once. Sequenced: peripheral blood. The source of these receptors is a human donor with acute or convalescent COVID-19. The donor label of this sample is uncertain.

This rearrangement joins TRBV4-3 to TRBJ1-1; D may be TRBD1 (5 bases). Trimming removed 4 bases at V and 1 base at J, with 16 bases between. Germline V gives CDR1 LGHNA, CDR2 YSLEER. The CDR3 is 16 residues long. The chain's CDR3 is CASSPGNTVSNTEAFF. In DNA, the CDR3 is TGCGCCAGCAGCCCAGGGAATACAGTGTCGAACACTGAAGCTTTCTTT.

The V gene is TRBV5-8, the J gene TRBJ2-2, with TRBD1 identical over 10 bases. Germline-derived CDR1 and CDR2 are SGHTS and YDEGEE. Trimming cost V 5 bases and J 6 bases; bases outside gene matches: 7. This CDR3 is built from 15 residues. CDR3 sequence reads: CASSKRQGASGELFF. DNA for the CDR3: TGTGCCAGCAGTAAAAGACAGGGGGCATCCGGGGAGCTGTTTTTT.

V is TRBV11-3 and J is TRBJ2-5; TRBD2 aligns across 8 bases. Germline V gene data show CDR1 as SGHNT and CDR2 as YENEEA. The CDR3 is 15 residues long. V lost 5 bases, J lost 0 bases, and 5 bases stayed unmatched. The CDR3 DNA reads TGTGCCAGCAGCCGGGGGGGGACATACCAAGAGACCCAGTACTTC. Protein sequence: CASSRGGTYQETQYF.

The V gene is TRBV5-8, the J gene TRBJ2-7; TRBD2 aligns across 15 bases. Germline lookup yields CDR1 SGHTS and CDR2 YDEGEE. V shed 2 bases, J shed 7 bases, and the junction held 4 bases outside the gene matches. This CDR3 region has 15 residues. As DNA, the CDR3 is TGTGCCAGCAGCTTAAGGACTAGCGGGAGGGGGGAGCAGTACGTC. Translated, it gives CASSLRTSGRGEQYV.

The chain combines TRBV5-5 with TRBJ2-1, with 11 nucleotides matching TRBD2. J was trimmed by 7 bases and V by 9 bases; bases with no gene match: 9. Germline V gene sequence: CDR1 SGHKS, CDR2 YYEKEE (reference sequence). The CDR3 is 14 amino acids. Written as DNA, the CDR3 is TGTGCCACCAATAGCGGGAGGGCCGCGAATGAGCAGTTCTTC. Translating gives CATNSGRAANEQFF.

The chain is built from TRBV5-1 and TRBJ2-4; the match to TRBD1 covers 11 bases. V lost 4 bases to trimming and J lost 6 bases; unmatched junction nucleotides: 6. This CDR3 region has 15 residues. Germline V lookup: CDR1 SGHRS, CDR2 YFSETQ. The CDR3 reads CASSPVGTGGNIQYF. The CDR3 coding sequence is TGCGCCAGCAGCCCCGTAGGGACAGGGGGAAACATTCAGTACTTC.

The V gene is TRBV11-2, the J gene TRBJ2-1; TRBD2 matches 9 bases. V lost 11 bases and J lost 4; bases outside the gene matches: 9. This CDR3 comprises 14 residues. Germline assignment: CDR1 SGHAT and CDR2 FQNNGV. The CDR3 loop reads CAVGRGGPYNEQFF. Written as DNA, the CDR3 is TGTGCCGTTGGGCGGGGGGGCCCATACAATGAGCAGTTCTTC.

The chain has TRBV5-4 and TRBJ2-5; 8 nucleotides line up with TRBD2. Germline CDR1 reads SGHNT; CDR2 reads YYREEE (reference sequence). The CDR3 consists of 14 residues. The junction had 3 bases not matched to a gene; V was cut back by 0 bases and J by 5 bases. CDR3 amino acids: CASSLAGGRETQYF. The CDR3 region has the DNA TGTGCCAGCAGCTTGGCGGGGGGGCGGGAGACCCAGTACTTC.

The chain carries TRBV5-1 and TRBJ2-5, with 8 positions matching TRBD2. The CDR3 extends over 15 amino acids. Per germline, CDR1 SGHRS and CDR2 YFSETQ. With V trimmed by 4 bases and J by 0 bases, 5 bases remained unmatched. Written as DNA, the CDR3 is TGCGCCAGCAGCCAGGCTAGCGGGTACCAAGAGACCCAGTACTTC. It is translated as CASSQASGYQETQYF.

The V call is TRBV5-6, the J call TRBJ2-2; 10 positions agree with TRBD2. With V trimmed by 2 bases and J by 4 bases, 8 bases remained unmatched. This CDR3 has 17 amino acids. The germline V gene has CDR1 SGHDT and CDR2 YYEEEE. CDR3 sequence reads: CASSFPGLAGVTGELFF. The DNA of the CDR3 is TGTGCCAGCAGCTTTCCCGGGCTAGCGGGAGTCACCGGGGAGCTGTTTTTT.

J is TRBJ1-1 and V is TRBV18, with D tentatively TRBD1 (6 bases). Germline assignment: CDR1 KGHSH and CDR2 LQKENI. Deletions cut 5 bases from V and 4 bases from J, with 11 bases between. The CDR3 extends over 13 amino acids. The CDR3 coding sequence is TGTGCCAGCTCATCCGGGACAACCACTGAAGCTTTCTTT. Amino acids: CASSSGTTTEAFF. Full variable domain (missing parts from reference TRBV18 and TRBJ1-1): NAGVMQNPRHLVRRRGQEARLRCSPMKGHSHVYWYRQLPEEGLKFMVYLQKENIIDESGMPKERFSAEFPKEGPSILRIQQVVRGDSAAYFCASSSGTTTEAFFGQGTRLTVV.

The CDR3 bases are TGTGCCAGTTTGTCTAGGTACGTC. This translates into CASLSRYV. The chain has TRBV19 and TRBJ2-7; no definite D call. Between the trimmed V and J ends, which lost 8 bases and 12 bases, there was a span of 8 bases. The CDR3 is made up of 8 amino acids. Germline V gene lookup returns CDR1 LNHDA and CDR2 SQIVND (reference sequence).

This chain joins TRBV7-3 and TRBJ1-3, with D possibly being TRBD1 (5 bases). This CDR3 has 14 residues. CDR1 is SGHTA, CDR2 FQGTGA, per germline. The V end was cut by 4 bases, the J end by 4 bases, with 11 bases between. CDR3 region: CASSSGSGGNTIYF. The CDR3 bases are TGTGCCAGCAGCTCAGGGTCCGGGGGAAACACCATATATTTT.

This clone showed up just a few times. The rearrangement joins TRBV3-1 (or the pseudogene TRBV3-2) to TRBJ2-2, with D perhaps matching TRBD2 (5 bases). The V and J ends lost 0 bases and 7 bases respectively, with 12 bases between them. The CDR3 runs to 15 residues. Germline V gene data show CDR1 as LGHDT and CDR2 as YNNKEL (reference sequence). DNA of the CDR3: TGTGCCAGCAGCCAAGATCTTACCCGGGGCGGGGAGCTGTTTTTT. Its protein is CASSQDLTRGGELFF.

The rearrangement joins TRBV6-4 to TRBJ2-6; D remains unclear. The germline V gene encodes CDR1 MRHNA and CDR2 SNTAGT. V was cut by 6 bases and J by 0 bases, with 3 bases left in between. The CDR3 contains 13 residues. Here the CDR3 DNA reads TGTGCCAGCAGCCACTCTGGGGCCAACGTCCTGACTTTC. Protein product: CASSHSGANVLTF.

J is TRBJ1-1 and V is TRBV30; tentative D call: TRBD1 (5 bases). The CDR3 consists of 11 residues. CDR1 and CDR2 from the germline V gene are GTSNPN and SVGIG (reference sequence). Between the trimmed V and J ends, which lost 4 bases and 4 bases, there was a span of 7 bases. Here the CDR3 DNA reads TGTGCCTGGACAGGGCGCACTGAAGCTTTCTTT. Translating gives CAWTGRTEAFF.

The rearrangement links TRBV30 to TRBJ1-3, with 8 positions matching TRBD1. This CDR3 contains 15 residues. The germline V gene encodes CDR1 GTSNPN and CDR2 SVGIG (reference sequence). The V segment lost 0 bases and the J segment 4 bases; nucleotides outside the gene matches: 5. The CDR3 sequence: CAWSVRGQGGNTIYF. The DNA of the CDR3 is TGTGCCTGGAGTGTACGCGGACAGGGCGGAAACACCATATATTTT.

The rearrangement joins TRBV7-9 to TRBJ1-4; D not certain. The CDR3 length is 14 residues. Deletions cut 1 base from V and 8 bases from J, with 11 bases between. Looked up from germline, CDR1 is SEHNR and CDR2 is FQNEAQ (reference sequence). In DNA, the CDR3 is TGTGCCAGCAGCTTAGAGAGCCGCACGGAAAAACTGTTTTTT. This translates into CASSLESRTEKLFF.

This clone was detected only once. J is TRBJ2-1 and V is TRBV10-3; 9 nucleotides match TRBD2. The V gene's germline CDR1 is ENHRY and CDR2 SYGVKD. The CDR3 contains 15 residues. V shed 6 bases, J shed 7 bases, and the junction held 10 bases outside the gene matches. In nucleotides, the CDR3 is TGTGCCATCAGGGGAGATAGCGGGGGCGGAAATGAGCAGTTCTTC. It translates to CAIRGDSGGGNEQFF.

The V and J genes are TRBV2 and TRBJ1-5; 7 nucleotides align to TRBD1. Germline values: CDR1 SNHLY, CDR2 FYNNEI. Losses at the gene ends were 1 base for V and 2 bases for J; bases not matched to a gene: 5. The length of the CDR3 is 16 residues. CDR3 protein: CASSEVYRGGNQPQHF. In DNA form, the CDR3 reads TGTGCCAGCAGTGAAGTCTACAGGGGTGGCAATCAGCCCCAGCATTTT.

The CDR3 sequence: CASGQGVAYGYTF. CDR3 bases: TGTGCCAGCGGACAGGGGGTAGCATATGGCTACACCTTC. The chain carries TRBV2 and TRBJ1-2; TRBD1 matches 10 bases. This CDR3 is 13 amino acids long. V lost 8 bases, J lost 5 bases, and 5 bases stayed unmatched. Germline CDR1 reads SNHLY; CDR2 reads FYNNEI.

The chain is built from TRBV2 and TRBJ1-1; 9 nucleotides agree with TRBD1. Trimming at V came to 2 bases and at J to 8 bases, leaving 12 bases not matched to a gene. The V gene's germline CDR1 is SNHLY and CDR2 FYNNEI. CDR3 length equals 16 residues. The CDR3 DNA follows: TGTGCCAGCAGTGAAAGTGTCTGGGACAGGGTATCCGAAGCTTTCTTT. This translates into CASSESVWDRVSEAFF.

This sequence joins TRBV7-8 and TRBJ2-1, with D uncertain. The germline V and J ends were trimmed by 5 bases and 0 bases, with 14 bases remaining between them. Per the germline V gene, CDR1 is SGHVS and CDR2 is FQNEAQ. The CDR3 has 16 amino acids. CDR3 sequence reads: CASSQRAVLSYNEQFF. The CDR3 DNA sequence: TGTGCCAGCAGCCAAAGAGCCGTCCTCTCCTACAATGAGCAGTTCTTC.

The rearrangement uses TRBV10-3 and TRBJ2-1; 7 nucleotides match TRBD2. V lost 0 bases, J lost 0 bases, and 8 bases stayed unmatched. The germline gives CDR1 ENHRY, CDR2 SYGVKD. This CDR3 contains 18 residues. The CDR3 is CAISESRGGGGSYNEQFF. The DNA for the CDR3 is TGTGCCATCAGTGAGTCGCGCGGCGGGGGAGGCTCCTACAATGAGCAGTTCTTC.

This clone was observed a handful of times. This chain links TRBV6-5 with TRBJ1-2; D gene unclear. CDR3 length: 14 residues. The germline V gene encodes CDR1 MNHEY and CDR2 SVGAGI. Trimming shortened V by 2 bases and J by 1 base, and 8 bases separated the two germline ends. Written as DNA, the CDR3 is TGTGCCAGCAGTTACCACAGAAGTAACTATGGCTACACCTTC. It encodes CASSYHRSNYGYTF.

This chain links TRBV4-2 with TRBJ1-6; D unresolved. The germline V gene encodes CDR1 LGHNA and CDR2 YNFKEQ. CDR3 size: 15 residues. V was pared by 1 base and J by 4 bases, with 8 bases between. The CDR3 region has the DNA TGTGCCAGCAGCCAAGTATCCCAGTATAATTCACCCCTCCACTTT. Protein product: CASSQVSQYNSPLHF.